A few counts support the clone carrying this T cell receptor (beta chain). As yet, its antigen is unknown. Trimming left V 1 base short and J 2 bases short, with 12 bases between. Per germline, CDR1 SGHRS and CDR2 YFSETQ. There are 16 residues in the CDR3. This entry belongs to a study of CD8 T cells in ankylosing spondylitis. Overall study results and limits: Blood of patients with ankylosing spondylitis appeared to be characterized by a TCR beta motif of eight highly homologous variants.

MiXCR, applied by TCRdb to the 5' RACE reads, yields one record per CDR3 protein. The sample consists of some 450,000 distinct CDR3 sequences, 17% of them appearing once. This TCR was sampled from a male donor with ankylosing spondylitis. Sequenced sample: blood, either unsorted or a sorted T cell fraction (not recorded which). The rearrangement uses TRBV5-1 and TRBJ2-2; no clear D gene. The CDR3 loop reads CASSLRSRRNTGELFF. The CDR3, as DNA: TGCGCCAGCAGCTTGCGTTCGCGGCGTAACACCGGGGAGCTGTTTTTT. Combining the CDR3 with reference TRBV5-1 and TRBJ2-2 gives the whole variable domain KAGVTQTPRYLIKTRGQQVTLSCSPISGHRSVSWYQQTPGQGLQFLFEYFSETQRNKGNFPGRFSGRQFSNSRSEMNVSTLELGDSALYLCASSLRSRRNTGELFFGEGSRLTVL.